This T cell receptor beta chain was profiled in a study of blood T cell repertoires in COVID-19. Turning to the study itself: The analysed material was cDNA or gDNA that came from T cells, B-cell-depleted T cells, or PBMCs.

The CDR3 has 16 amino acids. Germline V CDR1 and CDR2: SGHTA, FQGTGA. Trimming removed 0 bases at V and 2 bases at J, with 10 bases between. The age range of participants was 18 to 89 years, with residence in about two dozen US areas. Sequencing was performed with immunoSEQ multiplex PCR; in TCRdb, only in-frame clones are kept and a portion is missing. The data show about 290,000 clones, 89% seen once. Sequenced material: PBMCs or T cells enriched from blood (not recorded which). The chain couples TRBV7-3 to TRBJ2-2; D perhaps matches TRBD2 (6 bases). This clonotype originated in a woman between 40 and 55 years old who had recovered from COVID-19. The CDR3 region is CASSLTSGHNTGELFF. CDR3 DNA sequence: TGTGCCAGCAGCTTAACTAGCGGCCATAACACCGGGGAGCTGTTTTTT.